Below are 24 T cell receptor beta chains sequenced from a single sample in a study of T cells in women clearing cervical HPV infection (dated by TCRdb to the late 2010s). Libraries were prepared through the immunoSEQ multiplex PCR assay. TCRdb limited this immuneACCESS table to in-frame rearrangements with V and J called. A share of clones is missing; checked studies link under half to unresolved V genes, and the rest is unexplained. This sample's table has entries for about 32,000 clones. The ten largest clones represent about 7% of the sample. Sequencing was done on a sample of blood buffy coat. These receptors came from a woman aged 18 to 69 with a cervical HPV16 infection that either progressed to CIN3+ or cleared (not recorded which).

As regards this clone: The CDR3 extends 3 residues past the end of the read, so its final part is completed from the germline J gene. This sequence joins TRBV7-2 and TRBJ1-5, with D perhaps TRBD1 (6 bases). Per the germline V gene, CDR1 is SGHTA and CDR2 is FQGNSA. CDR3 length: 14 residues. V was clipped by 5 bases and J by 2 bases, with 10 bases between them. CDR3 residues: CASSREGGNQPQHF. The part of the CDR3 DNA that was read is TGTGCCAGCAGCAGAGAGGGGGGCAATCAGCCC. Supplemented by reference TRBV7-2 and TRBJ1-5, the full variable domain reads GAGVSQSPSNKVTEKGKDVELRCDPISGHTALYWYRQSLGQGLEFLIYFQGNSAPDKSGLPSDRFSAERTGGSVSTLTIQRTQQEDSAVYLCASSREGGNQPQHFGDGTRLSIL.

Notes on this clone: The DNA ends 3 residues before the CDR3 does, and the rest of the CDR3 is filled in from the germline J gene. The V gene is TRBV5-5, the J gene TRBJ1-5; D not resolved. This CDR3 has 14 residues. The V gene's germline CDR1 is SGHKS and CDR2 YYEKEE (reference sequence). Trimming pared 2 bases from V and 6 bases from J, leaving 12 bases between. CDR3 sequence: CASSFIRSGQPQHF. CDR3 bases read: TGTGCCAGCAGCTTTATTCGGTCGGGTCAGCCC.

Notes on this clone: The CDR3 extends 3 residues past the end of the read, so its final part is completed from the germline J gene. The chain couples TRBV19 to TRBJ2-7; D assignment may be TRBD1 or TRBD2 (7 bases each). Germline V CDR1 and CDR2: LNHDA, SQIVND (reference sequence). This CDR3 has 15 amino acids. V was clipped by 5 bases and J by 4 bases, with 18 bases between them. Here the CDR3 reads CASSVTGRDPYEQYF. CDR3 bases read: TGTGCCAGTAGTGTGACAGGGAGGGACCCTTACGAG.

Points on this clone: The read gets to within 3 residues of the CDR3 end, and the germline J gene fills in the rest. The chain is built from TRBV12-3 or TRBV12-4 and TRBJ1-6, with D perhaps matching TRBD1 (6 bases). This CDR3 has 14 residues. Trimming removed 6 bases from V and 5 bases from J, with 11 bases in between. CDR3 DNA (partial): TGTGCCAGCAGCGCGGACAGAGATAATTCACCC. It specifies CASSADRDNSP. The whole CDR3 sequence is CASSADRDNSPLHF.

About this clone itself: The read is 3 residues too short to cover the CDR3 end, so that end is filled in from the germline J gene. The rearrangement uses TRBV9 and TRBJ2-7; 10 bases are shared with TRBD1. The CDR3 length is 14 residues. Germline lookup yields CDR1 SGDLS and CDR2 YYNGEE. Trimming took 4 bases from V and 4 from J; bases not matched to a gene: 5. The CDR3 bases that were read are TGTGCCAGCAGCCCCCAGGACAGGGGGTACGAG. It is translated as CASSPQDRGYE. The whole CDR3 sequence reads CASSPQDRGYEQYF.

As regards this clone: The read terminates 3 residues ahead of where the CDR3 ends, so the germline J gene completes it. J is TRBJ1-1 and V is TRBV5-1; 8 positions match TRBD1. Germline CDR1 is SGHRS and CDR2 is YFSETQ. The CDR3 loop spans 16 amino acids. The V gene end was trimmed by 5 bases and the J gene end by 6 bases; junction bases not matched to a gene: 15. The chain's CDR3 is CASSPSSGGGRAEAFF. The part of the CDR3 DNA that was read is TGCGCCAGCAGTCCCTCCTCAGGGGGCGGGAGAGCTGAA. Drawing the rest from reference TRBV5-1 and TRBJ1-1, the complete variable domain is KAGVTQTPRYLIKTRGQQVTLSCSPISGHRSVSWYQQTPGQGLQFLFEYFSETQRNKGNFPGRFSGRQFSNSRSEMNVSTLELGDSALYLCASSPSSGGGRAEAFFGQGTRLTVV.

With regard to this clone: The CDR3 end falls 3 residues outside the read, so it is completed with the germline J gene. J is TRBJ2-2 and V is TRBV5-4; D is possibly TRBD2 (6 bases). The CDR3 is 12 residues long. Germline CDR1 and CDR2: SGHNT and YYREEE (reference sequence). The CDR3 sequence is CASTAPGEKLFF. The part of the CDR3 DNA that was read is TGTGCCAGCACCGCCCCGGGGGAAAAG. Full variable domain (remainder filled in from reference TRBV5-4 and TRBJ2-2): ETGVTQSPTHLIKTRGQQVTLRCSSQSGHNTVSWYQQALGQGPQFIFQYYREEENGRGNFPPRFSGLQFPNYSSELNVNALELDDSALYLCASTAPGEKLFFGEGSRLTVL.

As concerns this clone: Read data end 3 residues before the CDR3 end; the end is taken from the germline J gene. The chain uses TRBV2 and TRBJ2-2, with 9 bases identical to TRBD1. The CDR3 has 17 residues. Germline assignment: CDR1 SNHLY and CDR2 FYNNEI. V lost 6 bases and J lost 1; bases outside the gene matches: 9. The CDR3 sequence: CASSQQGAALNTGELFF. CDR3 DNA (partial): TGTGCCAGCAGCCAACAGGGGGCGGCATTGAACACCGGGGAG.

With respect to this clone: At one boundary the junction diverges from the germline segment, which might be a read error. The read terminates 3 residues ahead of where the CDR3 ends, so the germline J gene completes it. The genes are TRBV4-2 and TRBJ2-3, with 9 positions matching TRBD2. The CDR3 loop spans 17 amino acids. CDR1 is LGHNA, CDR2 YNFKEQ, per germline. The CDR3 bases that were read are TGCACCAGCAGCCAAAATCCTAGCGGGGAAAGCACAGATACG. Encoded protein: CTSSQNPSGESTDT. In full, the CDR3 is CTSSQNPSGESTDTQYF.

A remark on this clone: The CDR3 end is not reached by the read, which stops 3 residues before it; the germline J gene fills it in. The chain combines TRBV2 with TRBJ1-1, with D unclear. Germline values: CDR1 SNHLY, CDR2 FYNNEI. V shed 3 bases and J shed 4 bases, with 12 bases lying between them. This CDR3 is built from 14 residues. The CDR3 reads CASSDRVLATEAFF. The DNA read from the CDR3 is TGTGCCAGCAGTGACCGGGTATTGGCCACTGAA. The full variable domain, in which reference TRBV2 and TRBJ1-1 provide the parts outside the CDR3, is EPEVTQTPSHQVTQMGQEVILRCVPISNHLYFYWYRQILGQKVEFLVSFYNNEISEKSEIFDDQFSVERPDGSNFTLKIRSTKLEDSAMYFCASSDRVLATEAFFGQGTRLTVV.

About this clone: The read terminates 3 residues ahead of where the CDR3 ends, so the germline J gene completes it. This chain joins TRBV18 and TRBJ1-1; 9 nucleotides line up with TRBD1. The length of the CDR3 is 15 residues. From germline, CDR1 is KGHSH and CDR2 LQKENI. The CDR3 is CASSERTGANEKAFF. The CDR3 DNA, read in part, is TGTGCCAGCTCAGAACGGACAGGGGCTAATGAAAAA. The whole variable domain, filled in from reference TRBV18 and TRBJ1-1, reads NAGVMQNPRHLVRRRGQEARLRCSPMKGHSHVYWYRQLPEEGLKFMVYLQKENIIDESGMPKERFSAEFPKEGPSILRIQQVVRGDSAAYFCASSERTGANEKAFFGQGTRLTVV.

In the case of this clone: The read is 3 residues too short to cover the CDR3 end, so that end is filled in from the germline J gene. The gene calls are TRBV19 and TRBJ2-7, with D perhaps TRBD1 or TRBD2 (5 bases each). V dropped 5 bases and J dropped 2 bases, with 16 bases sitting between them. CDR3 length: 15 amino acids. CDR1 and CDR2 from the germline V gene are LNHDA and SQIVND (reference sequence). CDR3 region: CASSASLRGAYEQYF. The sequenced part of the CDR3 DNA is TGTGCCAGTAGTGCATCGCTTAGGGGAGCCTACGAG.

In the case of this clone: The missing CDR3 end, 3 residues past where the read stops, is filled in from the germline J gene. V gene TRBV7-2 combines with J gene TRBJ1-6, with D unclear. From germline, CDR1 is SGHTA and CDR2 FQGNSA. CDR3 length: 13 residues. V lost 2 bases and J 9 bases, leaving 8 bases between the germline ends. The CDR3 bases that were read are TGTGCCAGCAGCTTAACCGAGGTTTCACCC. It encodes CASSLTEVSP. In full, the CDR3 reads CASSLTEVSPLHF. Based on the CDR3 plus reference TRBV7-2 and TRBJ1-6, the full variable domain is GAGVSQSPSNKVTEKGKDVELRCDPISGHTALYWYRQSLGQGLEFLIYFQGNSAPDKSGLPSDRFSAERTGGSVSTLTIQRTQQEDSAVYLCASSLTEVSPLHFGNGTRLTVT.

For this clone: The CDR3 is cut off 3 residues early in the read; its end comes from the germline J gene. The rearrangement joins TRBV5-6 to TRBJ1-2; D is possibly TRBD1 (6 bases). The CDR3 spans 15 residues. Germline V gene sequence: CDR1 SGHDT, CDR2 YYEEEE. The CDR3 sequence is CASSLGGGGLYDYTF. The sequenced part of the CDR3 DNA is TGTGCCAGCAGCTTGGGGGGCGGGGGGCTATACGAC.

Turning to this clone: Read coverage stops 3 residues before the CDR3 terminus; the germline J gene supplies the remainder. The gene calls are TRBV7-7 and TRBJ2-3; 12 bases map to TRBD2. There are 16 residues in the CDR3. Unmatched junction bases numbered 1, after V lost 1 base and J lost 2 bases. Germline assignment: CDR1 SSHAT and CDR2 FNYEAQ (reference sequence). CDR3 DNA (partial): TGTGCCAGCAGCTTAGGACTAGCGGGGGCCACAGATACG. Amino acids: CASSLGLAGATDT. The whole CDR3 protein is CASSLGLAGATDTQYF.

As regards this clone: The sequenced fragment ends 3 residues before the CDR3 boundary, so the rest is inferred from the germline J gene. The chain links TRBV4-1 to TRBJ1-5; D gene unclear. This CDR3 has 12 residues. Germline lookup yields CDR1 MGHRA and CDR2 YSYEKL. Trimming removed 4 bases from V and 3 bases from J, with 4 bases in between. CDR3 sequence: CASSRPNQPQHF. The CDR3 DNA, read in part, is TGCGCCAGCAGCCGGCCCAATCAGCCC.

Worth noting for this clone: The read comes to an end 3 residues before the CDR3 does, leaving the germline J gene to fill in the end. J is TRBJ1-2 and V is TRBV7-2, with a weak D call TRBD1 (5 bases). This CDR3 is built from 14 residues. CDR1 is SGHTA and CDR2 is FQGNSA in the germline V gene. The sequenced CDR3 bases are TGTGCCAGCAGCTTTGACAGATATTCCTACGGG. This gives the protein CASSFDRYSYG. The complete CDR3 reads CASSFDRYSYGYTF. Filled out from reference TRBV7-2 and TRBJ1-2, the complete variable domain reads GAGVSQSPSNKVTEKGKDVELRCDPISGHTALYWYRQSLGQGLEFLIYFQGNSAPDKSGLPSDRFSAERTGGSVSTLTIQRTQQEDSAVYLCASSFDRYSYGYTFGSGTRLTVV.

The covered CDR3 bases are TGTGCCAGCAGCCTGGGGACAGGGACCGGGGAG. This codes for CASSLGTGTGE. The full CDR3 is CASSLGTGTGELFF. This chain uses TRBV7-8 with TRBJ2-2, with TRBD1 identical over 9 bases. The DNA ends 3 residues before the CDR3 does, and the rest of the CDR3 is filled in from the germline J gene. J gave up 5 bases and V 5 bases, and 3 bases lay outside the gene matches. The germline V gene has CDR1 SGHVS and CDR2 FQNEAQ. The CDR3 is 14 amino acids. Based on the CDR3 plus reference TRBV7-8 and TRBJ2-2, the full variable domain is GAGVSQSPRYKVAKRGQDVALRCDPISGHVSLFWYQQALGQGPEFLTYFQNEAQLDKSGLPSDRFFAERPEGSVSTLKIQRTQQEDSAVYLCASSLGTGTGELFFGEGSRLTVL.

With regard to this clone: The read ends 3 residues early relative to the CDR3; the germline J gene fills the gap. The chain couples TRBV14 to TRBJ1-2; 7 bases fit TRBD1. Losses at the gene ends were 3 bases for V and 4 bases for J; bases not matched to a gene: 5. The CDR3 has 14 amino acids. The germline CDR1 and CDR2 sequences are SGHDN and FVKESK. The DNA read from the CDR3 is TGTGCCAGCAGCCAGGTGACAGGGACCTATGGC. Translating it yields CASSQVTGTYG. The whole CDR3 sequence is CASSQVTGTYGYTF.

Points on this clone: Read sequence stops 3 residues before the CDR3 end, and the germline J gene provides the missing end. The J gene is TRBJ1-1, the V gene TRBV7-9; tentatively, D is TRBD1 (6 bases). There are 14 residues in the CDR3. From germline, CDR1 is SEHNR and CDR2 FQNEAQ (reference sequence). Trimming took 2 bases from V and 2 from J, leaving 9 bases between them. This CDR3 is CASSLQGFNTEAFF. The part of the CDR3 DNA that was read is TGTGCCAGCAGCTTACAGGGGTTTAACACTGAA. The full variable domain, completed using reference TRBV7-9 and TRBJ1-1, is DTGVSQNPRHKITKRGQNVTFRCDPISEHNRLYWYRQTLGQGPEFLTYFQNEAQLEKSRLLSDRFSAERPKGSFSTLEIQRTEQGDSAMYLCASSLQGFNTEAFFGQGTRLTVV.

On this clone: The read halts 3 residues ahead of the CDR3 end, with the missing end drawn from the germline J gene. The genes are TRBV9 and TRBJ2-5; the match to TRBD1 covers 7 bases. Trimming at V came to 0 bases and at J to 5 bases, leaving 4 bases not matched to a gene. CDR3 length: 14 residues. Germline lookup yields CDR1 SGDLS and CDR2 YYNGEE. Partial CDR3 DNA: TGTGCCAGCAGCGTAGGTAGGGGGCTGGAGACC. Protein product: CASSVGRGLET. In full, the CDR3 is CASSVGRGLETQYF.

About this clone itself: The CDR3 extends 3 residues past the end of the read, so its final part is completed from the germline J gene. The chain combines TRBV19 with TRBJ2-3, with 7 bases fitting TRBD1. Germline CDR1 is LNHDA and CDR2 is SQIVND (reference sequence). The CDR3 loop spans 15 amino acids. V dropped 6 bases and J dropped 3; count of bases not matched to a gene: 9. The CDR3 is CASSQTDRETDTQYF. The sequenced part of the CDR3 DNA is TGTGCCAGTAGCCAAACCGACAGGGAGACAGATACG.

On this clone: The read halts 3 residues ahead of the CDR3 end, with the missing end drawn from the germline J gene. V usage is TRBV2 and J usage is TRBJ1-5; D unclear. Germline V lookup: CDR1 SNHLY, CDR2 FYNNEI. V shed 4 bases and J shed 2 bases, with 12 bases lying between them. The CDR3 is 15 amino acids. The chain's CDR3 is CASSGAPGGNQPQHF. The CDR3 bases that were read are TGTGCCAGCAGTGGGGCTCCCGGTGGCAATCAGCCC.

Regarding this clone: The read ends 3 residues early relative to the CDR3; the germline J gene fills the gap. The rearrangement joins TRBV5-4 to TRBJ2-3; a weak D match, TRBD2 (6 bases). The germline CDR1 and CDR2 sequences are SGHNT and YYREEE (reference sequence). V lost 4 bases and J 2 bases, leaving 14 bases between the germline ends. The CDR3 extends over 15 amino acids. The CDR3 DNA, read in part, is TGTGCCAGCAGCCTTAGTTGGGGGGACACAGATACG. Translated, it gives CASSLSWGDTDT. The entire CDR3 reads CASSLSWGDTDTQYF. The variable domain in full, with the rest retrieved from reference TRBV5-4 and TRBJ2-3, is ETGVTQSPTHLIKTRGQQVTLRCSSQSGHNTVSWYQQALGQGPQFIFQYYREEENGRGNFPPRFSGLQFPNYSSELNVNALELDDSALYLCASSLSWGDTDTQYFGPGTRLTVL.